This section outlines one TCR beta chain sequence together with its context. As yet, its antigen is unknown. A 5'RACE reaction primed in the constant segment made cDNA libraries of TCR alpha and TCR beta, and these carried sample barcodes and UMIs. In TCRdb, the 5' RACE reads were re-called with MiXCR into one record per CDR3 protein. Of some 440,000 distinct CDR3 sequences listed, around a quarter are singletons. These data originate in a study of T-cell memory formation after mild COVID-19. Findings and limits, study-wide: For contracting clones, CD4+ ones sat mainly in CM and EM, CD8+ in EMRA. The appearance of some responding clones in pre-infection memory suggested that cross-reactive memory joined. Clones contracting across day 15 to 85 had a balanced CD4/CD8 profile; later expanding clones leaned CD4+.

The CDR3 consists of 13 residues. Germline loops: CDR1 LGHDT, CDR2 YNNKEL (reference sequence). V was pared by 0 bases and J by 11 bases, with 14 bases between. The chain has TRBV3-1 and TRBJ2-7; D remains unclear. The sample was PBMCs or a T cell subset sorted from them (not recorded which). The TCR was taken from an adult woman who had mild COVID-19 (a few samples of this study predate the infection). Cell type and time point are not known. The chain's CDR3 is CASSQDWHPPEYF. The CDR3 DNA reads as TGTGCCAGCAGCCAAGATTGGCATCCCCCCGAGTACTTC.